What follows are 11 T cell receptor beta chains derived from one specimen sequenced in a study of T cells after yellow fever vaccination. TCRdb fed the 5' RACE reads into MiXCR, producing one record per CDR3 protein. The data hold approximately 150,000 distinct CDR3 sequences, with 7.7% observed a single time. Specimen: CD4+ T cells sorted from PBMCs, collected 5 days after the yellow fever booster vaccination. The receptors originated from a man younger than 45 who received the YFV17D yellow fever vaccine.

CDR3 bases: TGTGCCACCAAAGAATCCGGTTTTGGGACCCAGTACTTC. It is translated as CATKESGFGTQYF. V and J are TRBV6-1 and TRBJ2-5; D call uncertain. Trimming took off 10 bases at V and 7 bases at J, with 19 bases between the two ends. Looked up from germline, CDR1 is MNHNS and CDR2 is SASEGT. This CDR3 region has 13 residues.

The chain employs TRBV11-2 and TRBJ2-7, with 10 nucleotides matching TRBD2. CDR3 length: 13 amino acids. CDR1 and CDR2 (germline): SGHAT, FQNNGV. J lost 7 bases, V lost 0 bases, and 0 bases had no gene match. Here the CDR3 DNA reads TGTGCCAGCAGCTTAGATAGCGGGAGGGAGCAGTACTTC. Its protein product is CASSLDSGREQYF. Based on the CDR3 plus reference TRBV11-2 and TRBJ2-7, the full variable domain is EAGVAQSPRYKIIEKRQSVAFWCNPISGHATLYWYQQILGQGPKLLIQFQNNGVVDDSQLPKDRFSAERLKGVDSTLKIQPAKLEDSAVYLCASSLDSGREQYFGPGTRLTVT.

CDR3 nucleotide sequence: TGTGCCAGCAGTCTGACAGGGTTGTCCAAAAACATTCAGTACTTC. It codes for CASSLTGLSKNIQYF. The rearrangement uses TRBV6-1 and TRBJ2-4, with 7 bases matching TRBD1. This CDR3 is built from 15 residues. CDR1 and CDR2 (germline): MNHNS, SASEGT. The V segment lost 5 bases and the J segment 2 bases; nucleotides outside the gene matches: 6.

This clonotype was detected many times. The chain carries TRBV30 and TRBJ2-1; D unresolved. CDR3 length: 16 residues. The germline V and J ends were trimmed by 0 bases and 0 bases, with 12 bases remaining between them. Germline lookup yields CDR1 GTSNPN and CDR2 SVGIG (reference sequence). The CDR3, as DNA: TGTGCCTGGAGTGTAATCTCTCGTAGCTCCTACAATGAGCAGTTCTTC. Translating it yields CAWSVISRSSYNEQFF.

This clonotype was counted at least ten times. The chain carries TRBV2 and TRBJ1-1, with D uncertain. Germline V gene lookup returns CDR1 SNHLY and CDR2 FYNNEI. This CDR3 has 13 amino acids. V dropped 6 bases and J dropped 2 bases, with 10 bases sitting between them. This CDR3 reads CASSRKENTEAFF. The CDR3 DNA follows: TGTGCCAGCAGCAGGAAAGAAAACACTGAAGCTTTCTTT.

This clonotype was detected ten times or more. This rearrangement joins TRBV4-3 to TRBJ2-5, with 11 bases lining up with TRBD1. J gave up 2 bases and V 3 bases, and 8 bases lay outside the gene matches. The CDR3 extends over 17 amino acids. From germline, CDR1 is LGHNA and CDR2 YSLEER. CDR3 nucleotides: TGCGCCAGCAGCCACAGGACAGGGGGCAGGAGGCAAGAGACCCAGTACTTC. As protein: CASSHRTGGRRQETQYF.

This clonotype was observed many times. V and J are TRBV7-2 and TRBJ2-3; no clear D gene. Per germline, CDR1 SGHTA and CDR2 FQGNSA. Trimming stripped 2 bases from V and 4 bases from J, with 7 bases between. The CDR3 is 13 amino acids. The CDR3 DNA reads TGTGCCAGCAGCTTAACGGGTCCAGATACGCAGTATTTT. Amino acids: CASSLTGPDTQYF. The full variable domain, its missing parts supplied by reference TRBV7-2 and TRBJ2-3, is GAGVSQSPSNKVTEKGKDVELRCDPISGHTALYWYRQSLGQGLEFLIYFQGNSAPDKSGLPSDRFSAERTGGSVSTLTIQRTQQEDSAVYLCASSLTGPDTQYFGPGTRLTVL.

Remarks on this clonotype: Given a much more abundant clone one base away, this may be a read error. This chain uses TRBV7-8 with TRBJ2-3; 8 bases map to TRBD2. Trimming took 3 bases from V and 8 from J; bases not matched to a gene: 7. The CDR3 runs to 14 residues. Looked up from germline, CDR1 is SGHVS and CDR2 is FQNEAQ. The CDR3 DNA reads TGTGCCAGCAGCTTCGGCGCGGGGGGAGGTACGCAGTATTTT. Translation gives CASSFGAGGGTQYF.

This clonotype has just a few counts. J is TRBJ2-1 and V is TRBV11-2; D remains unclear. Germline V gene lookup returns CDR1 SGHAT and CDR2 FQNNGV. Trimming removed 5 bases at V and 2 bases at J, with 13 bases between. The CDR3 is made up of 15 amino acids. In DNA, the CDR3 is TGTGCCAGCAGCCCGCGTACGCCACCCTACAATGAGCAGTTCTTC. As protein: CASSPRTPPYNEQFF.

In this sample, this clonotype turned up a few times. The rearrangement uses TRBV5-6 and TRBJ2-1, with TRBD2 matching 7 bases. The CDR3 sequence is 17 residues long. Germline lookup yields CDR1 SGHDT and CDR2 YYEEEE. V lost 4 bases and J lost 7; bases outside the gene matches: 17. In DNA form, the CDR3 reads TGTGCCAGCAGCCTACGCCTCCGGTGCGGGAGCAAGAATGAGCAGTTCTTC. Its protein product is CASSLRLRCGSKNEQFF.

This clonotype has ten or more counts. The V call is TRBV20-1, the J call TRBJ2-7; 8 bases agree with TRBD1. CDR1 is DFQATT and CDR2 is SNEGSKA in the germline V gene (reference sequence). V trimming: 1 base; J trimming: 4 bases; junction bases outside the gene matches: 9. This CDR3 has 15 amino acids. In DNA form, the CDR3 reads TGCAGTGCTAGAGTGACCGGACAGGGTCGTTACGAGCAGTACTTC. Translated, it gives CSARVTGQGRYEQYF.